This entry lists 6 T cell receptor beta chains sequenced from one sample in a study of control samples from healthy donors and cancer patients. Assay used: immunoSEQ multiplex PCR; TCRdb lists only in-frame clones, some missing. Here the sample spans 65,000 to 90,000 clones, about 95% being singletons. The sequenced sample was blood. These receptors were obtained from a young woman in good health.

The chain combines TRBV24-1 with TRBJ1-2; TRBD1 matches at 12 bases. The CDR3 has 15 amino acids. The ends lost 4 bases at V and 4 bases at J; junction bases unmatched: 3. Germline V gene data show CDR1 as KGHDR and CDR2 as SFDVKD. As DNA, the CDR3 is TGTGCCACCAGTGAGGGACAGGGGGCCCTCTATGGCTACACCTTC. Encoded protein: CATSEGQGALYGYTF.

The chain recombines TRBV12-5 with TRBJ1-1; D uncertain. From germline, CDR1 is LGHNT and CDR2 FRNRAP. V dropped 0 bases and J dropped 1 base, with 9 bases sitting between them. This CDR3 region has 15 residues. The CDR3 bases are TGTGCTAGTGGTTTGGTCCTGGGTCCGAACACTGAAGCTTTCTTT. This translates into CASGLVLGPNTEAFF.

This chain joins TRBV11-2 and TRBJ2-5, with a weak D call TRBD2 (6 bases). The germline gives CDR1 SGHAT, CDR2 FQNNGV. V dropped 5 bases and J dropped 5 bases, with 18 bases sitting between them. CDR3 size: 15 residues. CDR3 protein: CASSGTLGARETQYF. For the CDR3, the DNA is TGTGCCAGCAGCGGGACTTTAGGGGCTAGGGAGACCCAGTACTTC.

The chain joins TRBV6-5 to TRBJ2-3; 11 nucleotides line up with TRBD1. The CDR3 sequence is 15 residues long. Unmatched junction bases numbered 6, after V lost 7 bases and J lost 3 bases. Germline V gene lookup returns CDR1 MNHEY and CDR2 SVGAGI. CDR3 sequence (DNA): TGTGCCAGCACAGGGACAGGGGGTCATACAGATACGCAGTATTTT. Protein product: CASTGTGGHTDTQYF.

The chain has TRBV28 and TRBJ1-2; 8 nucleotides match TRBD1. The J segment lost 4 bases and the V segment lost 6 bases, leaving 4 bases of the junction unmatched. The CDR3 is 13 residues long. The germline CDR1 and CDR2 sequences are MDHEN and SYDVKM. CDR3 nucleotide sequence: TGTGCCAGCAGGCGGGGACAGGCCTATGGCTACACCTTC. Amino acid sequence: CASRRGQAYGYTF.

The gene calls are TRBV30 and TRBJ2-7, with D possibly matching TRBD2 (6 bases). CDR1 is GTSNPN and CDR2 is SVGIG in the germline V gene (reference sequence). CDR3 length: 13 amino acids. CDR3: CAWASGLRGLPSV. In DNA, the CDR3 is TGTGCCTGGGCCTCGGGTTTGCGGGGCCTCCCTTCCGTC.